The TCR beta chain under discussion was sequenced for a study of T cell clones after liver transplantation. Turning to the study itself: HCV positivity affected three of eight recipients; the rest lacked autoimmune or viral indications.

Using immunoSEQ multiplex PCR, the repertoire was profiled, and TCRdb retains in-frame clones only, with some absent. This table has about 18,000 clones, about 87% appearing once. Germline values: CDR1 MNHEY, CDR2 SMNVEV (reference sequence). V lost 2 bases and J 0 bases, leaving 8 bases between the germline ends. The CDR3 length is 14 residues. Findings of the study overall: Compared with third party-reactive sequences, donor-reactive ones declined more, independent of withdrawal success. Graft donor-reactive T cells may have migrated into the graft rather than being deleted. A significant post-transplant drop in circulating graft-donor-reactive CD4 TCRbeta sequences occurred in most of the 8 subjects.

Remarks on this clone: The target antigen is unknown.

This material consisted of CD8+ T cells from blood, taken before liver transplant. The sequence was collected from a human donor who received a liver transplant. This chain connects TRBV27 to TRBJ2-7; no clear D gene. The CDR3 reads CASSLIPSSYEQYF. The CDR3 bases are TGTGCCAGCAGTTTAATCCCGAGCTCCTACGAGCAGTACTTC.